One sample yielded the 30 T cell receptor beta chains listed below, sequenced in a study of blood T cell repertoires in COVID-19. The protocol was immunoSEQ multiplex PCR, while the TCRdb copy is restricted to in-frame clones and leaves out a portion. The sample consists of around 300,000 clones, 89% of them appearing once. Material: peripheral blood. The receptor source for this set is a woman aged 35 to 49 who had recovered from COVID-19.

This clone occurred once. The chain joins TRBV3-1 (or the pseudogene TRBV3-2) to TRBJ2-7, with TRBD2 identical over 7 bases. The ends lost 3 bases at V and 5 bases at J; junction bases unmatched: 10. This CDR3 has 15 residues. CDR1 is LGHDT, CDR2 YNNKEL, per germline (reference sequence). As DNA, the CDR3 is TGTGCCAGCAGCCAGACTAGCTCCTCCCTCAACGAGCAGTACTTC. Protein: CASSQTSSSLNEQYF.

This clone was observed once. V and J are TRBV5-4 and TRBJ2-7; 10 bases fit TRBD1. The ends lost 0 bases at V and 5 bases at J; junction bases unmatched: 8. CDR3 length: 16 amino acids. Germline values: CDR1 SGHNT, CDR2 YYREEE (reference sequence). CDR3 nucleotide sequence: TGTGCCAGCAGCTTGGAAGGTGACAGGGGGCTCGACGAGCAGTACTTC. Residues: CASSLEGDRGLDEQYF.

This chain connects TRBV4-2 to TRBJ2-3; D uncertain. V lost 4 bases and J lost 3, with 8 bases in between. The germline V gene encodes CDR1 LGHNA and CDR2 YNFKEQ. This CDR3 contains 13 residues. The CDR3 DNA follows: TGTGCCAGCAGCCCACCCGGGACAGATACGCAGTATTTT. Amino acid sequence: CASSPPGTDTQYF.

J is TRBJ2-3 and V is TRBV5-1; 9 bases map to TRBD1. CDR3 length: 14 residues. Germline CDR1 is SGHRS and CDR2 is YFSETQ. Losses at the gene ends were 4 bases for V and 2 bases for J; bases not matched to a gene: 2. CDR3 sequence reads: CASSRDRATDTQYF. CDR3 DNA sequence: TGCGCCAGCAGCCGGGACAGGGCCACAGATACGCAGTATTTT. The full variable domain, completed using reference TRBV5-1 and TRBJ2-3, is KAGVTQTPRYLIKTRGQQVTLSCSPISGHRSVSWYQQTPGQGLQFLFEYFSETQRNKGNFPGRFSGRQFSNSRSEMNVSTLELGDSALYLCASSRDRATDTQYFGPGTRLTVL.

V is TRBV24-1 and J is TRBJ2-5, with a tentative D call TRBD2 (5 bases). The CDR3 spans 16 residues. Between the trimmed V and J ends, which lost 0 bases and 5 bases, there was a span of 15 bases. CDR1 KGHDR and CDR2 SFDVKD come from the germline V gene. The CDR3 sequence is CATSDLVPGIRETQYF. For the CDR3, the DNA is TGTGCCACCAGTGATTTGGTCCCCGGGATCCGGGAGACCCAGTACTTC.

This sequence joins TRBV27 and TRBJ2-7; D is uncertain. This CDR3 contains 15 residues. The V end lost 0 bases, the J end lost 1 base, and 10 bases lay between the germline ends. Germline V gene lookup returns CDR1 MNHEY and CDR2 SMNVEV (reference sequence). CDR3 amino acids: CASSLSRTVSYEQYF. The CDR3 DNA sequence: TGTGCCAGCAGTTTATCTAGAACGGTGTCCTACGAGCAGTACTTC.

A remark on this clone: This specimen includes other DNA sequences encoding the same CDR3. J is TRBJ1-5 and V is TRBV6-5, with 7 nucleotides matching TRBD1. CDR1 is MNHEY, CDR2 SVGAGI, per germline. With 6 bases clipped from V and 7 bases from J, the junction kept 6 bases outside the gene matches. This CDR3 spans 13 amino acids. CDR3 coding DNA: TGTGCCAGCAGCGGACAGGCAGGACAGCCCCAGCATTTT. The encoded protein is CASSGQAGQPQHF.

The chain carries TRBV3-1 (or the pseudogene TRBV3-2) and TRBJ2-1; TRBD2 matches at 11 bases. With V trimmed by 4 bases and J by 2 bases, 1 base remained unmatched. Germline-derived CDR1 and CDR2 are LGHDT and YNNKEL (reference sequence). The CDR3 consists of 15 residues. CDR3 sequence reads: CASSLTSGTYNEQFF. The CDR3 DNA reads TGTGCCAGCAGCCTGACTAGCGGGACCTACAATGAGCAGTTCTTC.

The chain carries TRBV12-3 or TRBV12-4 and TRBJ1-2; 7 positions agree with TRBD1. CDR3 length equals 13 residues. V lost 5 bases to trimming and J lost 4 bases; unmatched junction nucleotides: 4. CDR3: CASSLQGLYGYTF. The CDR3 coding sequence is TGTGCCAGCAGTCTACAGGGGCTCTATGGCTACACCTTC.

V is TRBV7-3 and J is TRBJ2-5, with D perhaps TRBD2 (5 bases). Germline loops: CDR1 SGHTA, CDR2 FQGTGA. The V gene lost 5 bases and the J gene lost 2 bases, with 15 bases spanning the gap. This CDR3 contains 15 residues. As DNA, the CDR3 is TGTGCCAGCAGCCCAAACGGCGGGTTTCAAGAGACCCAGTACTTC. This translates into CASSPNGGFQETQYF.

The V gene is TRBV5-1, the J gene TRBJ2-3; tentatively, D is TRBD1 (5 bases). The V end lost 0 bases, the J end lost 2 bases, and 13 bases lay between the germline ends. Looked up from germline, CDR1 is SGHRS and CDR2 is YFSETQ. The CDR3 is 16 residues long. CDR3 bases: TGCGCCAGCAGCTTGGGGCAGGGTAGTTCCACAGATACGCAGTATTTT. Encoded protein: CASSLGQGSSTDTQYF.

The chain is built from TRBV4-2 and TRBJ2-2; TRBD2 matches at 9 bases. Germline V gene lookup returns CDR1 LGHNA and CDR2 YNFKEQ. The CDR3 is made up of 17 amino acids. Germline trimming cut 0 bases from V and 4 bases from J; bases unmatched to any gene: 6. The CDR3 reads CASSQDPSGTATGELFF. CDR3 sequence (DNA): TGTGCCAGCAGCCAAGATCCTAGCGGGACGGCCACCGGGGAGCTGTTTTTT.

The J gene is TRBJ2-3, the V gene TRBV5-1; TRBD1 agrees at 11 bases. Losses at the gene ends were 0 bases for V and 1 base for J; bases not matched to a gene: 4. The V gene's germline CDR1 is SGHRS and CDR2 YFSETQ. CDR3 length: 17 amino acids. The CDR3 region has the DNA TGCGCCAGCAGCTTGGCAGGGACAGGGGGTCGCACAGATACGCAGTATTTT. Translation gives CASSLAGTGGRTDTQYF.

The chain joins TRBV5-1 to TRBJ2-7; TRBD2 aligns across 9 bases. This CDR3 comprises 14 residues. Germline V gives CDR1 SGHRS, CDR2 YFSETQ. V trimming: 2 bases; J trimming: 7 bases; junction bases outside the gene matches: 7. The CDR3 sequence: CASSFSGGAEEQYF. The CDR3 DNA follows: TGCGCCAGCAGCTTTAGCGGGGGCGCGGAGGAGCAGTACTTC.

The chain combines TRBV27 with TRBJ2-3; TRBD1 aligns across 9 bases. Trimming cost V 1 base and J 3 bases; bases outside gene matches: 14. Germline V gene sequence: CDR1 MNHEY, CDR2 SMNVEV (reference sequence). The CDR3 is made up of 19 amino acids. The CDR3 DNA reads as TGTGCCAGCAGTTTATGGATCCTCACAGGGGGCGCTGGGACAGATACGCAGTATTTT. Its protein product is CASSLWILTGGAGTDTQYF.

The chain carries TRBV4-1 and TRBJ2-5, with 11 bases matching TRBD2. V shed 3 bases, J shed 2 bases, and the junction held 2 bases outside the gene matches. This CDR3 is 15 amino acids long. The V gene's germline CDR1 is MGHRA and CDR2 YSYEKL. The chain's CDR3 is CASSQGLADQETQYF. The DNA for the CDR3 is TGCGCCAGCAGCCAGGGACTAGCGGATCAAGAGACCCAGTACTTC.

The chain has TRBV28 and TRBJ2-7; 12 positions match TRBD2. Losses at the gene ends were 6 bases for V and 6 bases for J; bases not matched to a gene: 9. CDR1 is MDHEN, CDR2 SYDVKM, per germline. The CDR3 totals 15 residues. Written as DNA, the CDR3 is TGTGCCAGCAGACAAGCGACTAGCGGGAGACCCGAGCAGTACTTC. Translation: CASRQATSGRPEQYF.

This clone has only one observation. The chain links TRBV2 to TRBJ2-7, with TRBD2 identical over 8 bases. The CDR3 is 15 residues long. The junction had 7 bases not matched to a gene; V was cut back by 4 bases and J by 2 bases. CDR1 is SNHLY, CDR2 FYNNEI, per germline. As DNA, the CDR3 is TGTGCCAGCAGTGCGGCGCCTAGCGGGCCCTACGAGCAGTACTTC. Amino acids: CASSAAPSGPYEQYF. Combining the CDR3 with reference TRBV2 and TRBJ2-7 gives the whole variable domain EPEVTQTPSHQVTQMGQEVILRCVPISNHLYFYWYRQILGQKVEFLVSFYNNEISEKSEIFDDQFSVERPDGSNFTLKIRSTKLEDSAMYFCASSAAPSGPYEQYFGPGTRLTVT.

The genes are TRBV11-2 and TRBJ2-5; tentatively, D is TRBD1 (6 bases). From germline, CDR1 is SGHAT and CDR2 FQNNGV. The CDR3 covers 15 residues. V lost 0 bases and J lost 3, with 11 bases in between. This CDR3 reads CASSLEGRGEETQYF. In DNA form, the CDR3 reads TGTGCCAGCAGCTTAGAGGGCAGGGGCGAAGAGACCCAGTACTTC.

The rearrangement uses TRBV28 and TRBJ1-6; possible D gene TRBD1, 5 bases. The CDR3 contains 17 residues. The germline V gene encodes CDR1 MDHEN and CDR2 SYDVKM. Trimming pared 6 bases from V and 7 bases from J, leaving 22 bases between. The CDR3 spells CASSPHGAGLKNSPLHF. The CDR3 DNA is TGTGCCAGCAGCCCCCATGGGGCCGGGCTTAAAAATTCACCCCTCCACTTT.

The chain links TRBV11-2 to TRBJ2-1, with D possibly TRBD2 on 6 matching bases. From germline, CDR1 is SGHAT and CDR2 FQNNGV. Trimming shortened V by 3 bases and J by 5 bases, and 8 bases separated the two germline ends. This CDR3 region has 13 residues. CDR3 residues: CASSFGSNNEQFF. Here the CDR3 DNA reads TGTGCCAGCAGCTTCGGGAGCAACAATGAGCAGTTCTTC.

The V call is TRBV7-9, the J call TRBJ1-5; 7 bases agree with TRBD1. With V trimmed by 4 bases and J by 1 base, 4 bases remained unmatched. Per the germline V gene, CDR1 is SEHNR and CDR2 is FQNEAQ (reference sequence). The CDR3 has 15 residues. CDR3 residues: CASSSQGGSNQPQHF. CDR3 in DNA: TGTGCCAGCAGCTCCCAGGGGGGAAGCAATCAGCCCCAGCATTTT.

The chain links TRBV24-1 to TRBJ2-5, with 9 bases lining up with TRBD1. J gave up 5 bases and V 6 bases, and 9 bases lay outside the gene matches. Looked up from germline, CDR1 is KGHDR and CDR2 is SFDVKD. The CDR3 has 15 residues. As DNA, the CDR3 is TGTGCCACCAGTACGGAACAGGGGGCCCTTGAGACCCAGTACTTC. This codes for CATSTEQGALETQYF.

The chain employs TRBV19 and TRBJ2-7; 9 bases match TRBD1. Germline trimming cut 3 bases from V and 5 bases from J; bases unmatched to any gene: 11. From germline, CDR1 is LNHDA and CDR2 SQIVND (reference sequence). The CDR3 length is 16 residues. CDR3 bases: TGTGCCAGTAGTATGGGGCGAGGACAGGGGTACAACGAGCAGTACTTC. Its translation: CASSMGRGQGYNEQYF.

The chain links TRBV28 to TRBJ1-6; possible D gene TRBD1, 6 bases. This CDR3 region has 13 residues. V dropped 11 bases and J dropped 9 bases, with 17 bases sitting between them. Germline CDR1 MDHEN, CDR2 SYDVKM. The CDR3 loop reads CAGKTGFSSPLHF. In DNA, the CDR3 is TGTGCCGGTAAAACAGGGTTTTCTTCACCCCTCCACTTT.

The chain recombines TRBV5-1 with TRBJ2-5; TRBD1 agrees at 9 bases. V lost 4 bases, J lost 5 bases, and 12 bases stayed unmatched. The CDR3 loop spans 16 amino acids. Germline assignment: CDR1 SGHRS and CDR2 YFSETQ. The CDR3 DNA sequence: TGCGCCAGCAGCCTACCGAGACCTGGACAGGGGGAGACCCAGTACTTC. This codes for CASSLPRPGQGETQYF.

This rearrangement joins TRBV14 to TRBJ2-3; TRBD2 aligns across 8 bases. CDR3 length equals 16 residues. Trimming cost V 2 bases and J 3 bases; bases outside gene matches: 7. Germline CDR1 and CDR2: SGHDN and FVKESK. CDR3: CASSQISGKRTDTQYF. The CDR3 DNA reads TGTGCCAGCAGCCAAATTAGCGGGAAGAGGACAGATACGCAGTATTTT. The variable domain in full, with the rest retrieved from reference TRBV14 and TRBJ2-3, is EAGVTQFPSHSVIEKGQTVTLRCDPISGHDNLYWYRRVMGKEIKFLLHFVKESKQDESGMPNNRFLAERTGGTYSTLKVQPAELEDSGVYFCASSQISGKRTDTQYFGPGTRLTVL.

CDR3: CASSQAVQGCVDQPQHF. CDR3 DNA: TGTGCCAGCAGCCAAGCGGTGCAGGGCTGTGTGGATCAGCCCCAGCATTTT. This chain joins TRBV14 and TRBJ1-5; possible D gene TRBD1, 5 bases. CDR1 is SGHDN, CDR2 FVKESK, per germline. Trimming pared 1 base from V and 5 bases from J, leaving 18 bases between. The CDR3 totals 17 residues.

In its sample, this clone was seen a few times. The V gene is TRBV5-1, the J gene TRBJ2-7; 13 positions agree with TRBD2. The V segment lost 4 bases and the J segment 2 bases; nucleotides outside the gene matches: 6. CDR3 size: 16 residues. Germline values: CDR1 SGHRS, CDR2 YFSETQ. CDR3 in amino acids: CASSPDGLAGAYEQYF. In nucleotides, the CDR3 is TGCGCCAGCAGCCCTGATGGACTAGCGGGAGCCTACGAGCAGTACTTC.

The chain recombines TRBV6-2 or TRBV6-3 with TRBJ2-3; D gene uncertain. This CDR3 is built from 13 residues. Trimming took off 5 bases at V and 2 bases at J, with 8 bases between the two ends. Germline V gene lookup returns CDR1 MNHEY and CDR2 SVGEGT. The CDR3 loop is CASSPYYTDTQYF. In DNA, the CDR3 is TGTGCCAGCAGTCCATACTACACAGATACGCAGTATTTT.